This passage covers 9 T cell receptor beta chains from one sample sequenced in a study of blood T cell repertoires in COVID-19. The protocol was immunoSEQ multiplex PCR, while the TCRdb copy is restricted to in-frame clones and leaves out a portion. The data contain some 55,000 clones, 77% of them singletons. Source material: peripheral blood. The origin of the receptors is a man in his sixties or seventies with active or convalescent COVID-19.

The chain joins TRBV28 to TRBJ2-7, with D possibly TRBD2 on 6 matching bases. V was clipped by 7 bases and J by 7 bases, with 20 bases between them. The CDR3 spans 14 residues. Per the germline V gene, CDR1 is MDHEN and CDR2 is SYDVKM. CDR3 residues: CASMFSGGKWEQYF. The CDR3 bases are TGTGCCAGCATGTTTTCCGGGGGAAAGTGGGAGCAGTACTTC.

The CDR3 region is CASTMQGTEAFF. In DNA form, the CDR3 reads TGTGCCAGCACCATGCAGGGTACTGAAGCTTTCTTT. The chain is built from TRBV28 and TRBJ1-1; D perhaps matches TRBD1 (5 bases). Trimming pared 7 bases from V and 5 bases from J, leaving 11 bases between. From germline, CDR1 is MDHEN and CDR2 SYDVKM. This CDR3 is 12 amino acids long.

The rearrangement uses TRBV28 and TRBJ2-1; 8 bases are a match to TRBD1. Germline CDR1 and CDR2: MDHEN and SYDVKM. Germline trimming cut 8 bases from V and 2 bases from J; bases unmatched to any gene: 11. This CDR3 spans 16 amino acids. The chain's CDR3 is CASQPHTGGTYNEQFF. For the CDR3, the DNA is TGTGCCAGCCAACCTCATACAGGGGGGACCTACAATGAGCAGTTCTTC.

This clone has only one observation. The V call is TRBV2, the J call TRBJ1-2, with 8 bases that match TRBD1. This CDR3 contains 13 residues. The V segment lost 7 bases and the J segment 8 bases; nucleotides outside the gene matches: 9. Germline V lookup: CDR1 SNHLY, CDR2 FYNNEI. CDR3 residues: CASNLQGARGYTF. For the CDR3, the DNA is TGTGCCAGCAATCTCCAGGGGGCGCGGGGCTACACCTTC.

The rearrangement links TRBV6-5 to TRBJ1-2; 10 bases map to TRBD1. Germline V gives CDR1 MNHEY, CDR2 SVGAGI. The V gene end was trimmed by 8 bases and the J gene end by 4 bases; junction bases not matched to a gene: 4. The CDR3 is made up of 13 amino acids. The CDR3 nucleotides read TGTGCCAGCCGGACAGGGGGACTCTATGGCTACACCTTC. It codes for CASRTGGLYGYTF.

Turning to this clone: Mismatch with germline at one junction end may stem from a read error. V is TRBV12-3 or TRBV12-4 and J is TRBJ2-1, with a possible D match to TRBD2 (7 bases). The CDR3 length is 11 residues. The CDR3 loop reads CASRGGALMFF. DNA of the CDR3: TGTGCTAGCAGAGGGGGGGCTTTGATGTTCTTC.

The V call is TRBV28, the J call TRBJ2-1; 7 bases are a match to TRBD2. This CDR3 spans 12 amino acids. CDR1 is MDHEN, CDR2 SYDVKM, per germline. V trimming: 5 bases; J trimming: 9 bases; junction bases outside the gene matches: 4. CDR3 sequence: CASSRAGFEQFF. In DNA form, the CDR3 reads TGTGCCAGCAGTAGAGCGGGGTTTGAGCAGTTCTTC.

In this sample, this clone turned up many times. The rearrangement uses TRBV4-3 and TRBJ1-6; D uncertain. Germline V gene data show CDR1 as LGHNA and CDR2 as YSLEER. Between the trimmed V and J ends, which lost 3 bases and 5 bases, there was a span of 8 bases. This CDR3 is 14 amino acids long. The CDR3 DNA is TGCGCCAGCAGCCAGAGATATAATAATTCACCCCTCCACTTT. Its protein product is CASSQRYNNSPLHF.

This chain connects TRBV5-6 to TRBJ2-7, with D possibly matching TRBD2 (7 bases). Germline lookup yields CDR1 SGHDT and CDR2 YYEEEE. The CDR3 has 17 residues. Trimming took off 5 bases at V and 5 bases at J, with 26 bases between the two ends. Written as DNA, the CDR3 is TGTGCCAGCAGGCTTGGGGGGGCGGTTTATCAAGACAACGAGCAGTACTTC. Residues: CASRLGGAVYQDNEQYF.